Listed here is a single T cell receptor beta chain. Its binding antigen is unknown. Nothing much larger sits one base from this clone, and base qualities are not available. The trial excluded patients who had a history of autoimmune disease or were on systemic immunosuppression. Peripheral blood for TCR sequencing was collected from all dose cohorts at baseline, on cycle 4 day 1, and on cycle 7 day 1. The samples were drawn from a first-in-human, open-label, multicenter phase I dose-escalation trial of ivuxolimab. Adults with locally advanced or metastatic head and neck squamous cell, hepatocellular, melanoma or renal cell carcinoma were enrolled in the trial. Before TCR sequencing, CD4+ T cells and CD8+ T cells were sorted from peripheral blood as separate populations. The data belong to a study of OX40 agonist ivuxolimab in advanced cancers. For context, the study as a whole: Ivuxolimab was a fully human IgG2 agonistic monoclonal antibody targeting the costimulatory receptor OX40 (CD134). Intravenous ivuxolimab was administered to patients every 2 weeks at six dose levels: 0.01, 0.1, 0.3, 1.5, 3 and 10 mg/kg. Among the 50 to 55 dose-escalation patients, around 20 had hepatocellular carcinoma, approximately 15 melanoma, 9 renal cell carcinoma and 9 head and neck cancer. In the dose-escalation cohort, 82.7% of patients were male, and the mean age was roughly 60 years with a range of roughly 20 to 79. Patients were allowed to have had prior anti-PD-1, anti-PD-L1 or anti-CTLA-4 therapy, and approximately 40% of the dose-escalation patients had been treated with checkpoint inhibitors. Three dose-escalation patients achieved partial responses, one with hepatocellular carcinoma and two with cutaneous melanoma. Peripheral TCRbeta sequencing was intended to test whether TCR sequence diversity was altered and clonal T-cell expansion was caused by ivuxolimab. The monotherapy dose-escalation portion (N ≈ 52 patients) of the phase I ivuxolimab trial is reported in the paper. Study-level results and caveats: In the 0.1-3.0 mg/kg groups, partial responders were among the patients with the lowest normalized peripheral clonal expansion, particularly in CD8+ T cells. Low levels of normalized T-cell clonal expansion were also seen in some nonresponding patients. At doses of 0.1 to 3.0 mg/kg, clonal expansion of both CD4+ and CD8+ blood T cells was observed from baseline to week 6. The antigen specificity of the clonally expanded peripheral T cells was not determined. On average, CD8+ T cells showed more expanded clones than CD4+ T cells after ivuxolimab.

For sequencing of the TCRbeta CDR3 region, genomic DNA was extracted from the sorted cells. The immunoSEQ Assay was used to sequence the TCRbeta CDR3 regions. TCRdb took over this immuneACCESS table, retaining in-frame rearrangements with V and J assigned. Such tables are incomplete; in checked studies, under half of the missing clones stem from an unresolved V gene, and the remainder is unexplained. The sample profile shows about 80,000 clones; more than 80% of them were found once. The top ten clones comprise approximately 2% of the sample. Germline trimming amounts to 5 bases on V and 6 bases on J, with 6 as the count of junction bases outside the gene matches. CDR1 is given as MNHNS and CDR2 as SASEGT, both from the germline V gene. From the cysteine up to the phenylalanine, the CDR3 has a length of 14 residues. CDR3 DNA only is kept here, 42 bases in frame from base 1.

The chain links TRBV6-1 with TRBJ2-1; the junction holds 8 bases that match TRBD2. The sequencing here drew on CD4+ or CD8+ T cells sorted from blood, taken in a trial of the OX40 agonist ivuxolimab. This TCR was sampled from an adult with an advanced solid tumor such as melanoma, head and neck, liver or kidney cancer. The encoded CDR3 is CASSFSGRINEQFF. In nucleotides, the sequence is TGTGCCAGCAGTTTCAGCGGGAGAATCAATGAGCAGTTCTTC.